This is a list of T cell receptor beta chains from one sample in a study of CD4 T cell repertoires in COVID-19. These receptors lack a known antigen. Repertoires were generated with immunoSEQ multiplex PCR, while TCRdb's copy carries only in-frame clones and drops some. The table lists fewer than 500 clones, around a fifth of them singletons. Sequencing used central memory CD4+ T cells, cultured in vitro, obtained after recovery from COVID-19. The receptors originated from a human donor who had COVID-19. The CDR3 runs from the conserved cysteine through the conserved F or W. The order of the fields is J gene, V gene, CDR3 protein.

J gene: TRBJ1-6
V gene: TRBV9
CDR3 protein: CASSVEGGKNSPLHF

J gene: TRBJ1-1
V gene: TRBV10-3
CDR3 protein: CAISALNTEAFF

J gene: TRBJ2-7
V gene: TRBV2
CDR3 protein: CASTPTRVGAYEQYF

J gene: TRBJ1-1
V gene: TRBV1
CDR3 protein: CTSSQEPVEGVGEAFF

J gene: TRBJ1-1
V gene: TRBV4-2
CDR3 protein: CASSQDGSRGGTEAFF

J gene: TRBJ1-1
V gene: TRBV2
CDR3 protein: CASNVDGGSAAFF

J gene: TRBJ1-3
V gene: TRBV2
CDR3 protein: CASKQESSGNTIYF

J gene: TRBJ2-2
V gene: TRBV7-8
CDR3 protein: CASSLREGKAGELFF

J gene: TRBJ2-5
V gene: TRBV2
CDR3 protein: CASSEGRQYQETQYF

J gene: TRBJ1-1
V gene: TRBV2
CDR3 protein: CASNPRGNTEAFF

J gene: TRBJ2-4
V gene: TRBV14
CDR3 protein: CASSLSPGASGGASDTLAKNIQYF

J gene: TRBJ1-1
V gene: TRBV11-3
CDR3 protein: CASSFYTEAFF

J gene: TRBJ1-1
V gene: TRBV2
CDR3 protein: CASSEARSFF

J gene: TRBJ1-1
V gene: TRBV13
CDR3 protein: CASSLDSRGEAFF

J gene: TRBJ1-2
V gene: TRBV12-3/TRBV12-4
CDR3 protein: CASRQAPYGYTF

J gene: TRBJ2-5
V gene: TRBV9
CDR3 protein: CASSAGPDGTQYF

J gene: TRBJ2-7
V gene: TRBV18
CDR3 protein: CASSVYGTAISYEQYF

J gene: TRBJ1-2
V gene: TRBV7-2
CDR3 protein: CASSPDRTANYGYTF

J gene: TRBJ1-1
V gene: TRBV7-2
CDR3 protein: CASRKGPGENTEAFF

J gene: TRBJ1-2
V gene: TRBV29-1
CDR3 protein: CSVGSDNYGYTF

J gene: TRBJ2-7
V gene: TRBV4-2
CDR3 protein: CASSQDSGLPYEQYF

J gene: TRBJ1-4
V gene: TRBV19
CDR3 protein: CASSGLQGSEKLFF

J gene: TRBJ1-2
V gene: TRBV5-4
CDR3 protein: CASSLETGRGYTF

J gene: TRBJ2-1
V gene: TRBV11-3
CDR3 protein: CASSLLFDEQFF

J gene: TRBJ1-1
V gene: TRBV5-1
CDR3 protein: CASSRVTNTEAFF

J gene: TRBJ1-5
V gene: TRBV6-6
CDR3 protein: CASSPLGKAGNQPQHF

J gene: TRBJ1-1
V gene: TRBV11-3
CDR3 protein: CASSSGQGNTEAFF

J gene: TRBJ1-6
V gene: TRBV27
CDR3 protein: CASTPTPEMRSPLHF

J gene: TRBJ1-2
V gene: TRBV29-1
CDR3 protein: CSVGQGAGGYTF

J gene: TRBJ2-7
V gene: TRBV4-2
CDR3 protein: CASSRHSGGQNYEQYF

J gene: TRBJ1-1
V gene: TRBV3-1/TRBV3-2
CDR3 protein: CASSQVPAGGTEAFF

J gene: TRBJ1-2
V gene: TRBV6-1
CDR3 protein: CASSEVTGTAYGYTF

J gene: TRBJ2-3
V gene: TRBV6-6
CDR3 protein: CASRTNPDRSTDTQYF

J gene: TRBJ2-2
V gene: TRBV5-1
CDR3 protein: CASSLIGGQGTGELFF

J gene: TRBJ2-2
V gene: TRBV3-1/TRBV3-2
CDR3 protein: CASSPPLSFGGPNTGELFF

J gene: TRBJ2-5
V gene: TRBV5-4
CDR3 protein: CASSYPGLAGGETQYF

J gene: TRBJ2-5
V gene: TRBV3-1/TRBV3-2
CDR3 protein: CASSQDIGRAGETQYF

J gene: TRBJ1-2
V gene: TRBV15
CDR3 protein: CATSRPGTGAYGYTF

J gene: TRBJ2-1
V gene: TRBV19
CDR3 protein: CASSIDGGKRDWVNEQFF

J gene: TRBJ1-1
V gene: TRBV11-3
CDR3 protein: CASSPHGLSEAFF

J gene: TRBJ1-1
V gene: TRBV6-2/TRBV6-3
CDR3 protein: CASSYYVGSNTEAFF

J gene: TRBJ1-1
V gene: TRBV5-1
CDR3 protein: CASSLMAVGTEAFF